The 4 T cell receptor beta chains given below trace back to one sample, sequenced in a study of T cell clonality in common variable immunodeficiency. Sequencing was performed with immunoSEQ multiplex PCR; in TCRdb, only in-frame clones are kept and a portion is missing. Observed in the sample are about 64,000 clones, none of them singletons. Sequenced: peripheral blood mononuclear cells. The receptors stem from a person between 18 and 75 years old in good health.

This clone was seen at least ten times. The germline gene is not matched at one end of the junction; a read error may be the cause. The read ends 3 residues before the CDR3 terminus; that terminus is restored from the germline J gene. This chain uses TRBV28 with TRBJ1-2; the D gene is possibly TRBD1 (6 bases). The germline CDR1 and CDR2 sequences are MDHEN and SYDVKM. CDR3 length equals 15 residues. The CDR3 sequence: CASSYRETFNYGYTF. The CDR3 bases that were read are TGTGCCAGTAGTTACAGGGAAACATTCAACTATGGC.

This clone was observed many times. The sequenced fragment ends 3 residues before the CDR3 boundary, so the rest is inferred from the germline J gene. This sequence joins TRBV29-1 and TRBJ2-7; D is uncertain. V was trimmed by 6 bases and J by 2 bases, leaving 14 bases between them. Germline CDR1 is SQVTM and CDR2 is ANQGSEA. This CDR3 has 13 residues. The CDR3 is CSVSLGRTYEQYF. CDR3 bases read: TGCAGCGTAAGTTTGGGCAGGACCTACGAG.

At least ten counts were recorded for this clone. The read is 3 residues too short to cover the CDR3 end, so that end is filled in from the germline J gene. The chain uses TRBV7-2 and TRBJ1-6, with D hard to call. CDR1 and CDR2 (germline): SGHTA, FQGNSA. With 1 base removed from V and 7 bases from J, the gap between germline ends came to 8 bases. The CDR3 length is 14 residues. Incomplete CDR3 DNA: TGTGCCAGCAGCTTAGAGGGTCCAAATTCACCC. This gives the protein CASSLEGPNSP. The full CDR3 sequence reads CASSLEGPNSPLHF.

This clone has at least ten counts. The read ends 3 residues early relative to the CDR3; the germline J gene fills the gap. This chain joins TRBV29-1 and TRBJ2-7; D is possibly TRBD1 (5 bases). Germline values: CDR1 SQVTM, CDR2 ANQGSEA. This CDR3 region has 13 residues. V was trimmed by 2 bases and J by 1 base, leaving 9 bases between them. The part of the CDR3 DNA that was read is TGCAGCGTTGAATCGACAGATTCCTACGAG. Protein sequence: CSVESTDSYE. The whole CDR3 protein reads CSVESTDSYEQYF.